What follows is one T cell receptor beta chain and its context. The antigen is not known. These data belong to a study of OX40 agonist ivuxolimab in advanced cancers. Study-wide points: Antigen specificity of clonally expanded peripheral T cells was not established.

On cycle 4 day 1 and cycle 7 day 1, as well as at baseline, blood was sampled. Sequencing was performed with immunoSEQ multiplex PCR; in TCRdb, only in-frame clones are kept and a portion is missing. Of roughly 32,000 clones in the sample, approximately 89% are singletons; the top ten hold about 25%. Germline loops: CDR1 MGHDK, CDR2 SYGVNS. CDR3 length: 14 amino acids. The V end was cut by 5 bases, the J end by 3 bases, with 14 bases between. The sample consisted of CD4+ or CD8+ T cells sorted from blood, taken in a trial of the OX40 agonist ivuxolimab. This clonotype originated in an adult with an advanced solid tumor such as melanoma, head and neck, liver or kidney cancer. This chain links TRBV25-1 with TRBJ2-7; either TRBD1 or TRBD2 may supply D (5 bases each). The CDR3 sequence: CASSFGLGGYEQYF. The CDR3 DNA sequence: TGTGCCAGCAGTTTCGGCCTTGGGGGCTACGAGCAGTACTTC.